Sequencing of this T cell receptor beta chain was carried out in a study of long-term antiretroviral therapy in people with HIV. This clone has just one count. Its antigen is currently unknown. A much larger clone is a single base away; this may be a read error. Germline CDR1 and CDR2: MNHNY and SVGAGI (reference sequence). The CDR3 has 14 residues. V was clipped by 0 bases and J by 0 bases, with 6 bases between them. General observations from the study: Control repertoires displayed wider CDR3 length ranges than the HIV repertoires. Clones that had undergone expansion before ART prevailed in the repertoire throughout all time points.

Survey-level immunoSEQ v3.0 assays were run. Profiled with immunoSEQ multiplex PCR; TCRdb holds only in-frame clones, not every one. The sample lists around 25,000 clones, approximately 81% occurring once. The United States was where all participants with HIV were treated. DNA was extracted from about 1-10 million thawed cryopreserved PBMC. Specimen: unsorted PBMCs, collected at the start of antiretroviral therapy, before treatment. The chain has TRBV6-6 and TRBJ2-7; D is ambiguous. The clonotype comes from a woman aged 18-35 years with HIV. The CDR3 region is CASSYSQSSYEQYF. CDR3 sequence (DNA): TGTGCCAGCAGTTACTCCCAAAGCTCCTACGAGCAGTACTTC.